This T cell receptor (beta chain) stems from a study of cytomegalovirus exposure and HLA in healthy donors. With 4 bases removed from V and 4 bases from J, the gap between germline ends came to 12 bases. The CDR3 is 15 residues long. CDR1 and CDR2 (germline): SGHRS, YFSETQ. Among the donors, all were healthy bone marrow donors. PCR was performed using 60 Vbeta and 13 Jbeta primers. Only in-frame clones appear in the TCRdb table, and some are missing; sequencing was by immunoSEQ multiplex PCR. The repertoire holds about 130,000 clones, with roughly 80% as singletons. Findings and caveats of the study: Common viral pathogens were later found to be apparently linked to several of the most significant clusters.

Details on this clone: The antigen is undetermined.

Material for sequencing was PBMCs. This chain connects TRBV5-1 to TRBJ2-6; D uncertain. This clonotype was sampled from a middle-aged woman in good health and CMV-seronegative. This chain's CDR3 is CASSLEYSGANVLTF. The DNA for the CDR3 is TGCGCCAGCAGCCTGGAGTACTCCGGGGCCAACGTCCTGACTTTC.